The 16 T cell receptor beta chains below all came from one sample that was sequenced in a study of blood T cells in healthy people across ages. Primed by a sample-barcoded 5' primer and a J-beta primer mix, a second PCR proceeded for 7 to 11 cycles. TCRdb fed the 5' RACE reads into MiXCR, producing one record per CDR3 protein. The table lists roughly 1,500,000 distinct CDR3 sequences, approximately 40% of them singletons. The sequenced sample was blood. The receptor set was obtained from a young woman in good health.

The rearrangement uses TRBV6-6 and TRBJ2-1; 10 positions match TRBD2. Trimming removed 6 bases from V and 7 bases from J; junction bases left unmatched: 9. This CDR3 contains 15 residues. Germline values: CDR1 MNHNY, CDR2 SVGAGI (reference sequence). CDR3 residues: CASSRLAGLMNEQFF. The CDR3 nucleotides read TGTGCCAGCAGCCGACTAGCGGGTCTAATGAATGAGCAGTTCTTC.

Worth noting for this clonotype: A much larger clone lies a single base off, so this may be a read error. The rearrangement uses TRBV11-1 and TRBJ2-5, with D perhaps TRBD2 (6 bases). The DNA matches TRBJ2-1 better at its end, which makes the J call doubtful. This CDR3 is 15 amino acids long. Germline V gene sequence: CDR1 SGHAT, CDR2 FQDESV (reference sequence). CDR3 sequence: CASSLSRTTQETQFF. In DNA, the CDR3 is TGTGCCAGCAGCTTATCCCGGACTACCCAAGAGACCCAGTTCTTC.

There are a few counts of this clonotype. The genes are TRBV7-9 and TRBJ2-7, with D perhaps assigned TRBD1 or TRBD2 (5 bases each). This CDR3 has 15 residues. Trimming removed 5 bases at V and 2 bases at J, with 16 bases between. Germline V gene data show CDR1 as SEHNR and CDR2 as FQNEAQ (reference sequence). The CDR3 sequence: CASSPLGESAYEQYF. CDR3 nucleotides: TGTGCCAGCAGCCCCCTGGGGGAGTCGGCCTACGAGCAGTACTTC.

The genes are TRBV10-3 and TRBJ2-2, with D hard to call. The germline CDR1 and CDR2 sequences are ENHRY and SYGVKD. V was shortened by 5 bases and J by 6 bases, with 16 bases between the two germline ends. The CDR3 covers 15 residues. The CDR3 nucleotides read TGTGCCATCAGTAGACTGAAGGTTTACGCCGGGGAGCTGTTTTTT. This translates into CAISRLKVYAGELFF.

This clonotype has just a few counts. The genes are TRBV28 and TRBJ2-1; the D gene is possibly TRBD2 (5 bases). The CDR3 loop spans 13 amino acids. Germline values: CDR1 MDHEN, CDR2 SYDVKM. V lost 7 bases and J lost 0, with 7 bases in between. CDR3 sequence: CASMAGSYNEQFF. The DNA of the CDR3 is TGTGCCAGCATGGCGGGCTCCTACAATGAGCAGTTCTTC.

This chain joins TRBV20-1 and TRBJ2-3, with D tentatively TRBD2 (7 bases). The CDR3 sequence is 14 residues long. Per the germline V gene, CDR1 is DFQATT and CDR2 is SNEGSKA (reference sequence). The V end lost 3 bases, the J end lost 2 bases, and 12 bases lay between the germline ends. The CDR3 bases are TGCAGTGCTAGCGGGGGGCCTCCCACAGATACGCAGTATTTT. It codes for CSASGGPPTDTQYF.

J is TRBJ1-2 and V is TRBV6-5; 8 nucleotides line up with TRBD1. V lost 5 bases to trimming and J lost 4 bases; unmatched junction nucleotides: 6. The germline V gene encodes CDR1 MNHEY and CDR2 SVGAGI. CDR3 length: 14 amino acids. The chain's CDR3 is CASSRGQGAYGYTF. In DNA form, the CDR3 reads TGTGCCAGCAGTCGCGGACAGGGCGCCTATGGCTACACCTTC.

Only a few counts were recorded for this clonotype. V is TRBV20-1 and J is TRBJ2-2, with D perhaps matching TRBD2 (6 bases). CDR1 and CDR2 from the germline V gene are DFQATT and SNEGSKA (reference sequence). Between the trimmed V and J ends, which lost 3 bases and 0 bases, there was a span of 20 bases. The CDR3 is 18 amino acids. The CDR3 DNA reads TGCAGTGCTAGGGACCCTGCACGGGGACTGTCGAACACCGGGGAGCTGTTTTTT. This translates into CSARDPARGLSNTGELFF.

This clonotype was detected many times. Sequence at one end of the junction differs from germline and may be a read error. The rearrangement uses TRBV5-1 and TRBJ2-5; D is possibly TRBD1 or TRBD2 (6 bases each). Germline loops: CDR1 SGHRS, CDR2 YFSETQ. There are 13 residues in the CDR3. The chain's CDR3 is CASSLGGGETQYF. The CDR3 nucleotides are TGTGCCAGCAGTTTAGGAGGGGGAGAGACCCAGTACTTC.

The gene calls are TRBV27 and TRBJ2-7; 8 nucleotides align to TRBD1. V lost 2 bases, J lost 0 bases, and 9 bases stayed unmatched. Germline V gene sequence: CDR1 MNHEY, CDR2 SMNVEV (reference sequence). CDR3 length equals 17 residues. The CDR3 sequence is CASSLGDRTRSSYEQYF. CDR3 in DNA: TGTGCCAGCAGTTTAGGGGACAGGACAAGAAGCTCCTACGAGCAGTACTTC.

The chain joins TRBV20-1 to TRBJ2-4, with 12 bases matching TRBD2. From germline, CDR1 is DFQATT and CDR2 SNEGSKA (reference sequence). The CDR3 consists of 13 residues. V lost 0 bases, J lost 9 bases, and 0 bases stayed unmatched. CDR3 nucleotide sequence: TGCAGTGCTAGAGAGACTAGCGGGAGCATTCAGTACTTC. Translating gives CSARETSGSIQYF.

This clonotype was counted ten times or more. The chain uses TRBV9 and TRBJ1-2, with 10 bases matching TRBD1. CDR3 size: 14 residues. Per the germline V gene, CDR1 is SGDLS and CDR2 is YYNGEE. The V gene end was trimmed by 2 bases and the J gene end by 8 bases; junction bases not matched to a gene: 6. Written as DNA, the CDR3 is TGTGCCAGCAGCGTGGGGACAGGGGATTTCGGCTACACCTTC. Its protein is CASSVGTGDFGYTF.

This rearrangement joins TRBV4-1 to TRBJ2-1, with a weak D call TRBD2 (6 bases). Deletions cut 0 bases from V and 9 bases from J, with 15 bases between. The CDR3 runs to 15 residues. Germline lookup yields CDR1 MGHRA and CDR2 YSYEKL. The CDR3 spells CASSQELAPKGEQFF. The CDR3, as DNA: TGCGCCAGCAGCCAAGAACTAGCACCTAAGGGTGAGCAGTTCTTC.

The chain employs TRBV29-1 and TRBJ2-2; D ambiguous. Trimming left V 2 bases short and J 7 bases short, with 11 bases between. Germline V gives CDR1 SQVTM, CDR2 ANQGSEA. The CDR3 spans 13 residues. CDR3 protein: CSVETVSIGELFF. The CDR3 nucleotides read TGCAGCGTTGAAACCGTTTCCATCGGGGAGCTGTTTTTT.

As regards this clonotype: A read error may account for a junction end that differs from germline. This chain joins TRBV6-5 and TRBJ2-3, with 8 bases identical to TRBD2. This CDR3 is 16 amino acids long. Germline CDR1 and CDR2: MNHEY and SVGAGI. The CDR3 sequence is CVSSYGAGGSTDTQYF. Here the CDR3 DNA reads TGTGTCAGCAGTTACGGGGCGGGAGGCAGCACAGATACGCAGTATTTT.

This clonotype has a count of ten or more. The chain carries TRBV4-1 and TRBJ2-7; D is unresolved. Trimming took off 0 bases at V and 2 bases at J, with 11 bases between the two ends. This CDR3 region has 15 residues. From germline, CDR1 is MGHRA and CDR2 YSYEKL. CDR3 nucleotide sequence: TGCGCCAGCAGCCAAGATTCCGCGAGCACCTACGAGCAGTACTTC. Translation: CASSQDSASTYEQYF.